A single sample is the source of the 18 T cell receptor beta chains below, sequenced in a study of shared clonotypes between healthy human individuals. Profiling relied on immunoSEQ multiplex PCR, and the TCRdb table lists in-frame clones only, not all of them. The data show about 1 million clones, approximately 76% seen once. The sample was memory CD4+ T cells sorted from blood. Subset: CD45RA-negative fraction. The receptors were sampled from a man aged 18 to 30 in good health.

The chain links TRBV11-1 to TRBJ2-7, with 7 nucleotides matching TRBD2. V was pared by 3 bases and J by 7 bases, with 15 bases of the junction left unmatched. CDR3 size: 16 residues. CDR1 SGHAT and CDR2 FQDESV come from the germline V gene (reference sequence). The DNA of the CDR3 is TGTGCCAGCAGCTTCCGTTCCAGCGGGGCCCTCCGAGAGCAGTACTTC. Translated, it gives CASSFRSSGALREQYF.

The CDR3 loop is CASSILNPANTEAFF. In DNA, the CDR3 is TGTGCCAGTAGTATCCTAAACCCAGCAAACACTGAAGCTTTCTTT. The chain has TRBV19 and TRBJ1-1; no reliable D call. Germline V lookup: CDR1 LNHDA, CDR2 SQIVND (reference sequence). The CDR3 spans 15 residues. V gave up 3 bases and J gave up 2 bases, with 13 bases separating them.

This chain connects TRBV5-1 to TRBJ1-1; no clear D. V was shortened by 0 bases and J by 7 bases, with 16 bases between the two germline ends. Germline lookup yields CDR1 SGHRS and CDR2 YFSETQ. This CDR3 is built from 15 residues. CDR3 residues: CASSLGTGSKDEAFF. The CDR3 DNA follows: TGCGCCAGCAGCTTGGGCACCGGTAGTAAAGATGAAGCTTTCTTT.

In its sample, this clone was seen a few times. The V call is TRBV20-1, the J call TRBJ1-2; 8 bases map to TRBD1. Germline CDR1 DFQATT, CDR2 SNEGSKA (reference sequence). The V and J ends lost 5 bases and 9 bases, in that order; junction bases with no gene match: 5. The CDR3 is 11 amino acids. CDR3 DNA: TGCAGTGCTCCAGGGGGCGCGAGCTACACCTTC. It yields the protein CSAPGGASYTF.

V usage is TRBV4-1 and J usage is TRBJ2-5; 11 bases agree with TRBD2. After removal of 4 bases from V and 5 bases from J, the junction contained 6 bases not matched to a gene. The CDR3 extends over 15 amino acids. The germline V gene has CDR1 MGHRA and CDR2 YSYEKL. CDR3 amino acids: CASSPSSGGWETQYF. The CDR3 DNA follows: TGCGCCAGCAGCCCCTCTAGCGGGGGGTGGGAGACCCAGTACTTC.

This chain uses TRBV2 with TRBJ2-3, with 11 bases identical to TRBD2. CDR1 is SNHLY, CDR2 FYNNEI, per germline. J gave up 6 bases and V 4 bases, and 6 bases lay outside the gene matches. The CDR3 contains 15 residues. The CDR3 region is CASSAELAGGDTQYF. As DNA, the CDR3 is TGTGCCAGCAGTGCGGAGTTAGCGGGAGGGGATACGCAGTATTTT.

The V call is TRBV5-1, the J call TRBJ1-1; 8 bases fit TRBD1. The CDR3 consists of 14 residues. With V trimmed by 4 bases and J by 5 bases, 7 bases remained unmatched. Germline CDR1 SGHRS, CDR2 YFSETQ. CDR3 sequence reads: CASSGQGARTEAFF. As DNA, the CDR3 is TGCGCCAGCAGCGGCCAGGGGGCGCGGACTGAAGCTTTCTTT.

In regard to this clone: At the DNA level, this CDR3 is encoded by other sequences in the same sample as well. The V call is TRBV11-3, the J call TRBJ2-1; D not certain. The germline gives CDR1 SGHNT, CDR2 YENEEA. The CDR3 length is 13 residues. Trimming took off 0 bases at V and 6 bases at J, with 6 bases between the two ends. This CDR3 reads CASSLEGSNEQFF. The CDR3 coding sequence is TGTGCCAGCAGCTTAGAAGGCAGCAATGAGCAGTTCTTC.

The CDR3 DNA sequence: TGTGCCAGCAGTGAAGCGAGCGGCTCTGGAAACACCATATATTTT. Translated, it gives CASSEASGSGNTIYF. V is TRBV2 and J is TRBJ1-3; unclear D gene. V was pared by 0 bases and J by 0 bases, with 6 bases between. Germline V gene lookup returns CDR1 SNHLY and CDR2 FYNNEI. The CDR3 length is 15 residues. Variable domain in full (rest from reference TRBV2 and TRBJ1-3): EPEVTQTPSHQVTQMGQEVILRCVPISNHLYFYWYRQILGQKVEFLVSFYNNEISEKSEIFDDQFSVERPDGSNFTLKIRSTKLEDSAMYFCASSEASGSGNTIYFGEGSWLTVV.

This chain connects TRBV19 to TRBJ1-2, with a tentative D call TRBD1 (6 bases). This CDR3 has 16 amino acids. Looked up from germline, CDR1 is LNHDA and CDR2 is SQIVND (reference sequence). The V end lost 0 bases, the J end lost 6 bases, and 17 bases lay between the germline ends. DNA for the CDR3: TGTGCCAGTAGTATAGACTCTTCCAGGGGTGCAGATGGCTACACCTTC. Translated: CASSIDSSRGADGYTF.

As to this clone: Other nucleotide sequences from this sample produce the same CDR3. V is TRBV19 and J is TRBJ2-3; no reliable D call. CDR1 is LNHDA and CDR2 is SQIVND in the germline V gene (reference sequence). V was cut by 4 bases and J by 1 base, with 3 bases left in between. The CDR3 has 12 amino acids. The CDR3 nucleotides are TGTGCCAGTAGTAGTGGCACAGATACGCAGTATTTT. Translation gives CASSSGTDTQYF.

This clone appeared a single time. The chain couples TRBV11-2 to TRBJ2-1, with 9 bases that match TRBD2. Germline CDR1 and CDR2: SGHAT and FQNNGV. J lost 7 bases, V lost 2 bases, and 12 bases had no gene match. This CDR3 contains 17 residues. The CDR3 is CASSLFRARREGNEQFF. The DNA of the CDR3 is TGTGCCAGCAGCTTATTTAGGGCGAGGCGGGAGGGGAATGAGCAGTTCTTC. The full variable domain, completed using reference TRBV11-2 and TRBJ2-1, is EAGVAQSPRYKIIEKRQSVAFWCNPISGHATLYWYQQILGQGPKLLIQFQNNGVVDDSQLPKDRFSAERLKGVDSTLKIQPAKLEDSAVYLCASSLFRARREGNEQFFGPGTRLTVL.

CDR3 DNA: TGCGCCAGCAGCTTGGCCCCGGACAGGGTCTACGAGCAGTACTTC. As protein: CASSLAPDRVYEQYF. The rearrangement joins TRBV5-1 to TRBJ2-7; 8 nucleotides align to TRBD1. This CDR3 is 15 amino acids long. Trimming took 0 bases from V and 3 from J; bases not matched to a gene: 5. CDR1 is SGHRS, CDR2 YFSETQ, per germline.

The chain joins TRBV7-2 to TRBJ2-1; the D is unclear. V was shortened by 5 bases and J by 3 bases, with 11 bases between the two germline ends. Germline V gene sequence: CDR1 SGHTA, CDR2 FQGNSA. The CDR3 loop spans 14 amino acids. The DNA for the CDR3 is TGTGCCAGCAGCCCACAAGCCTTCTACAATGAGCAGTTCTTC. Its protein product is CASSPQAFYNEQFF.

The chain uses TRBV5-4 and TRBJ2-1; 8 nucleotides agree with TRBD1. Looked up from germline, CDR1 is SGHNT and CDR2 is YYREEE (reference sequence). V lost 3 bases, J lost 2 bases, and 7 bases stayed unmatched. The CDR3 has 16 amino acids. In DNA, the CDR3 is TGTGCCAGCAGCTCAGGACAGGGTAGGACCTACAATGAGCAGTTCTTC. Translation: CASSSGQGRTYNEQFF.

The chain combines TRBV2 with TRBJ1-2, with 7 bases aligning to TRBD1. Germline loops: CDR1 SNHLY, CDR2 FYNNEI. V lost 9 bases to trimming and J lost 4 bases; unmatched junction nucleotides: 5. This CDR3 region has 12 residues. The CDR3 DNA is TGTGCCAGTACAGGGGATATCTATGGCTACACCTTC. This encodes CASTGDIYGYTF.

The chain is built from TRBV5-4 and TRBJ2-3, with TRBD1 identical over 7 bases. Germline loops: CDR1 SGHNT, CDR2 YYREEE (reference sequence). The CDR3 runs 15 residues. V shed 5 bases and J 0 bases; nucleotides not matched to a gene: 6. CDR3 in amino acids: CASREGQISTDTQYF. The CDR3 DNA follows: TGTGCCAGCAGAGAGGGACAGATTAGCACAGATACGCAGTATTTT. The full variable domain, with the rest looked up from reference TRBV5-4 and TRBJ2-3, is ETGVTQSPTHLIKTRGQQVTLRCSSQSGHNTVSWYQQALGQGPQFIFQYYREEENGRGNFPPRFSGLQFPNYSSELNVNALELDDSALYLCASREGQISTDTQYFGPGTRLTVL.

This clone was recorded only once. V usage is TRBV18 and J usage is TRBJ1-2; D is possibly TRBD1 (5 bases). This CDR3 is built from 14 residues. The V gene lost 3 bases and the J gene lost 8 bases, with 16 bases spanning the gap. Germline V lookup: CDR1 KGHSH, CDR2 LQKENI. The CDR3 loop reads CASSPAGRSQGYTF. The CDR3 nucleotides are TGTGCCAGCTCACCCGCAGGGAGGAGCCAAGGCTACACCTTC.